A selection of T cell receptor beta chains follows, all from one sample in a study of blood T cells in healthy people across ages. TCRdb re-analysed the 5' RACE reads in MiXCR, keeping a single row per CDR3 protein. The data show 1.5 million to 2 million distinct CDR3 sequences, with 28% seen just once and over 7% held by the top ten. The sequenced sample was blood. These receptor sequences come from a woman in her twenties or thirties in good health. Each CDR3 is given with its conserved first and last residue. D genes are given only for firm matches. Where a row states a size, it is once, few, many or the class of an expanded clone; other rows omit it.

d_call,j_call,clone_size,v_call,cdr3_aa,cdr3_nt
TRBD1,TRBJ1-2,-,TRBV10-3,CAIKGTGTEYGYTF,TGTGCCATCAAGGGGACCGGGACAGAATATGGCTACACCTTC
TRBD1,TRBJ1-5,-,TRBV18,CASSPRQGGNQPQHF,TGTGCCAGCTCACCTCGACAGGGGGGCAATCAGCCCCAGCATTTT
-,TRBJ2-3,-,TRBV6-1,CASKLTGGVDTQYF,TGTGCCAGCAAGTTGACGGGGGGCGTGGATACGCAGTATTTT
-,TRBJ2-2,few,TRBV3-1,CASSQEETPELFF,TGTGCCAGCAGCCAAGAAGAAACCCCGGAGCTGTTTTTT
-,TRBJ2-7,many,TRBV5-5,CASSLTDTRNYEQYF,TGTGCCAGCAGCCTTACGGACACGAGAAACTACGAGCAGTACTTC
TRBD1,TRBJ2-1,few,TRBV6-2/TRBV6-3,CASGRDRVYNEQFF,TGTGCCAGCGGCCGGGACAGAGTTTACAATGAGCAGTTCTTC
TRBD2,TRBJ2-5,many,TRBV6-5,CASSKRGQETQYF,TGTGCCAGCAGTAAGCGGGGACAAGAGACCCAGTACTTC
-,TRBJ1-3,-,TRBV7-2,CASSPDMNSGNTIYF,TGTGCCAGCAGCCCCGACATGAACTCTGGAAACACCATATATTTT
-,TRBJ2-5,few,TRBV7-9,CASSSPWFQETQYF,TGTGCCAGCAGCTCCCCTTGGTTCCAAGAGACCCAGTACTTC
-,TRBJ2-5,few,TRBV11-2,CASSLVSSAREETQYF,TGTGCCAGCAGCTTGGTTTCTAGCGCTCGGGAAGAGACCCAGTACTTC
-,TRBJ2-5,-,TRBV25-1,CASSDAGGGETQYF,TGTGCCAGCAGTGATGCAGGAGGTGGGGAGACCCAGTACTTC
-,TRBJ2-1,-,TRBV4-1,CASSQEMGSPSREEQFF,TGCGCCAGCAGCCAAGAGATGGGGAGCCCCTCCCGGGAGGAGCAGTTCTTC
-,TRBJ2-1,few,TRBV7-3,CASGASFYNEQFF,TGTGCCAGCGGGGCCTCATTTTACAATGAGCAGTTCTTC
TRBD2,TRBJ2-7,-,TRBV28,CASRFSGGDLEQYF,TGTGCCAGCAGATTTAGCGGGGGAGACCTTGAGCAGTACTTC
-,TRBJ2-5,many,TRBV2,CASTLRTVQETQYF,TGTGCCAGCACCCTCCGGACCGTCCAAGAGACCCAGTACTTC
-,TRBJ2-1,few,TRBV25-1,CASSEYSGDEQFF,TGTGCCAGCAGTGAATATTCCGGGGATGAGCAGTTCTTC
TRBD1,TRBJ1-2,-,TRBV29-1,CSVVQGARGYTF,TGCAGCGTTGTACAGGGGGCGCGAGGCTACACCTTC
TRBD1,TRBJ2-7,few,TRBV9,CASSYRDRDYEQYF,TGTGCCAGCAGCTACCGGGACAGAGACTACGAGCAGTACTTC
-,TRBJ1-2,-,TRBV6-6,CASSSGTPRDYTF,TGTGCCAGCAGTTCCGGGACCCCCCGGGACTACACCTTC
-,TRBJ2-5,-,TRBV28,CASSFPLISSVCQETQYF,TGTGCCAGCAGTTTCCCCCTCATTAGCAGCGTCTGCCAAGAGACCCAGTACTTC
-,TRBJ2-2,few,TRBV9,CASSVADSNTGELFF,TGTGCCAGCAGCGTTGCAGACTCGAACACCGGGGAGCTGTTTTTT
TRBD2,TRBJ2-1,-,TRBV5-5,CASSLEGGGSLFF,TGTGCCAGCAGCTTGGAAGGAGGCGGGAGTCTGTTCTTC
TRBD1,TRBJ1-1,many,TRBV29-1,CSVGQGRTEAFF,TGCAGCGTGGGACAGGGGAGGACTGAAGCTTTCTTT
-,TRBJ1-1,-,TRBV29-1,CSVLTVTEAFF,TGCAGCGTTTTGACGGTGACTGAAGCTTTCTTT
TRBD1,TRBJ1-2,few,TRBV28,CASSLKPGQIYGYTF,TGTGCCAGCAGTTTAAAACCGGGACAGATCTATGGCTACACCTTC
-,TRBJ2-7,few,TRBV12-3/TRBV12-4,CASRRGGRYEQYF,TGTGCCAGCAGGCGAGGGGGGCGATACGAGCAGTACTTC
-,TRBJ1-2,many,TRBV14,CASSLDRRYGYTF,TGTGCCAGCAGCTTAGACAGGCGGTATGGCTACACCTTC
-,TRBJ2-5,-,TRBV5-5,CASSLLQPQETQYF,TGTGCCAGCAGCCTATTACAGCCTCAAGAGACCCAGTACTTC
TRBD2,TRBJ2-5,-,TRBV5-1,CASSAVSGGAGETQYF,TGCGCCAGCAGCGCCGTTAGCGGGGGGGCCGGAGAGACCCAGTACTTC
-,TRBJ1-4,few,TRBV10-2,CASSEHEKLFF,TGCGCCAGCAGTGAGCATGAAAAACTGTTTTTT
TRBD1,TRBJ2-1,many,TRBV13,CASSSSGTGVYEQFF,TGTGCCAGCAGCTCGTCCGGGACAGGGGTCTATGAGCAGTTCTTC
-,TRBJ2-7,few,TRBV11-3,CASSSGEVGEQYF,TGTGCCAGCAGCTCTGGTGAGGTAGGCGAGCAGTACTTC
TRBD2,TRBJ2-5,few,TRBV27,CASSLAGGGNEQYF,TGTGCCAGCAGTCTAGCGGGAGGGGGCAATGAGCAGTACTTC
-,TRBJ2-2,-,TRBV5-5,CASSLLGSAGGRELFF,TGTGCCAGCAGCTTGCTCGGGTCGGCCGGAGGCAGGGAGCTGTTTTTT
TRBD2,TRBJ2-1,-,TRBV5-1,CASSLWASGGIYNEQFF,TGCGCCAGCAGCTTGTGGGCTAGCGGGGGGATATACAATGAGCAGTTCTTC
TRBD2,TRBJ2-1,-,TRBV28,CASHGGGATGNEQFF,TGTGCCAGCCACGGCGGGGGGGCAACGGGGAATGAGCAGTTCTTC
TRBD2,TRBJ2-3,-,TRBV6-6,CASSWTSGAVGTQYF,TGTGCCAGCAGTTGGACTAGCGGGGCTGTGGGTACGCAGTATTTT